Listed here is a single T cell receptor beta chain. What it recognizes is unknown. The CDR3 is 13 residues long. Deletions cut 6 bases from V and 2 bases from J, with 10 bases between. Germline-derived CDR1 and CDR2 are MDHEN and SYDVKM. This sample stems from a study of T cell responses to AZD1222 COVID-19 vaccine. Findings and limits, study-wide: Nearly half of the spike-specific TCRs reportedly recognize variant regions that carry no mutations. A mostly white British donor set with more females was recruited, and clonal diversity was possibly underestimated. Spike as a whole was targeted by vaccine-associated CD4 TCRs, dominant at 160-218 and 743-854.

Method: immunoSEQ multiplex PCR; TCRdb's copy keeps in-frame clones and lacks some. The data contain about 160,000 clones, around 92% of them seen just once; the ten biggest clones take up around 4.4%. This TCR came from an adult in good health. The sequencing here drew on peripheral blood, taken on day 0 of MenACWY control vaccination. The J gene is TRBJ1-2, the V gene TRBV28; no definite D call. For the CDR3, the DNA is TGTGCCAGCAGGATTACCAGAAACTATGGCTACACCTTC. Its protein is CASRITRNYGYTF.